This T cell receptor (beta chain) was profiled in a study of control samples from healthy donors and cancer patients. Assay: immunoSEQ multiplex PCR; the TCRdb copy retains only in-frame clones and omits some. The table records roughly 150,000 clones, around 90% of them present only once. CDR3 length: 14 amino acids. Trimming cost V 2 bases and J 3 bases, with 11 bases left between them. Germline V lookup: CDR1 SGDLS, CDR2 YYNGEE. The sample consisted of blood. The clonotype was recovered from a man under 40 in good health. The chain employs TRBV9 and TRBJ1-1; D might be TRBD1 (6 bases). The DNA for the CDR3 is TGTGCCAGCAGCGTGAGACAGGACTACACTGAAGCTTTCTTT. It specifies CASSVRQDYTEAFF. Variable domain in full (rest from reference TRBV9 and TRBJ1-1): DSGVTQTPKHLITATGQRVTLRCSPRSGDLSVYWYQQSLDQGLQFLIQYYNGEERAKGNILERFSAQQFPDLHSELNLSSLELGDSALYFCASSVRQDYTEAFFGQGTRLTVV.